This T cell receptor beta chain derives from a study of persistence of HIV-infected CD4 T cells. In regard to this clone: Antigen unknown.

Trimming removed 0 bases from V and 5 bases from J; junction bases left unmatched: 6. Germline CDR1 reads SGHDN; CDR2 reads FVKESK. The CDR3 sequence is 16 residues long. Sequencing used immunoSEQ version 4 in survey mode. Sequencing was performed with immunoSEQ multiplex PCR; in TCRdb, only in-frame clones are kept and a portion is missing. The sample lists 43,000 or so clones; roughly 90% were seen once. Cells were stimulated nonspecifically with anti-CD3/anti-CD28 magnetic beads. Responding CD4+ T cells were sorted by upregulation of both CD40 ligand and CD69. Donors were HIV-1-infected adults who began suppressive ART during chronic infection. Undetectable plasma HIV-1 RNA below 50 copies/mL lasted at least 4 years.

The chain links TRBV14 to TRBJ2-1, with 8 positions matching TRBD2. This clonotype was sampled from an adult man with HIV who was CMV-seropositive. The sample consisted of CD4+ T cells sorted from PBMCs after roughly 20-hour stimulation, taken from a patient who received antiretroviral therapy. CDR3 DNA: TGTGCCAGCAGCCAAGAGGCCGGGACTAGACACAATGAGCAGTTCTTC. Translation: CASSQEAGTRHNEQFF.